This is a list of T cell receptor beta chains from one sample in a study of blood T cell repertoires in COVID-19. Sequenced by immunoSEQ multiplex PCR; TCRdb stores in-frame clones only, minus some. The profile shows approximately 280,000 clones, 85% of them singletons. The material sequenced was PBMCs or T cells enriched from blood (not recorded which). All receptors derive from a woman in her fifties or sixties who had recovered from COVID-19. Both conserved end residues are part of each CDR3. The order of the fields is J gene, V gene, clone size, D gene, CDR3 protein, CDR3 DNA. D genes are given only for firm matches. A clone size is listed for some rows: how often the clone was seen (once, few, many), or a class if it is expanded.

TRBJ2-5	TRBV2	NA	TRBD2	CASKNSGGRQETQYF	TGTGCCAGCAAGAATAGCGGGGGACGACAAGAGACCCAGTACTTC
TRBJ2-1	TRBV19	once	NA	CASSIAGYNEQFF	TGTGCCAGTAGTATTGCAGGATACAATGAGCAGTTCTTC
TRBJ2-2	TRBV4-2	NA	NA	CASSQVRTANTGELFF	TGTGCCAGCAGCCAAGTTAGGACAGCGAACACCGGGGAGCTGTTTTTT
TRBJ1-1	TRBV10-2	NA	NA	CASSESGGTEAFF	TGCGCCAGCAGTGAGTCCGGTGGTACTGAAGCTTTCTTT
TRBJ1-2	TRBV28	NA	TRBD1	CASDGTGDGYTF	TGTGCCAGCGATGGGACAGGAGATGGCTACACCTTC
TRBJ1-3	TRBV19	NA	NA	CATTDPGHSGNTIYF	TGTGCCACCACCGACCCGGGACACTCTGGAAACACCATATATTTT
TRBJ1-5	TRBV2	NA	TRBD1	CASSLQGGNQPQHF	TGTGCCAGCAGTCTACAGGGGGGCAATCAGCCCCAGCATTTT
TRBJ1-6	TRBV15	many	NA	CATSRDREGSPLHF	TGTGCCACCAGCAGAGACAGGGAGGGTTCACCCCTCCACTTT
TRBJ1-2	TRBV2	NA	TRBD1	CASTRDSYGYTF	TGTGCCAGCACCCGGGACAGCTATGGCTACACCTTC
TRBJ1-5	TRBV4-1	NA	NA	CASSQATISNQPQHF	TGCGCCAGCAGCCAAGCGACAATTAGCAATCAGCCCCAGCATTTT
TRBJ2-7	TRBV7-8	NA	TRBD1	CASSSRTGMSSYEQYF	TGTGCCAGCAGCTCCCGGACAGGAATGAGCTCCTACGAGCAGTACTTC
TRBJ1-6	TRBV2	NA	TRBD1	CASRTGVGNSPLHF	TGTGCCAGCAGGACAGGGGTTGGGAATTCACCCCTCCACTTT
TRBJ2-2	TRBV7-9	NA	TRBD2	CASSPRDSGGTGELFF	TGTGCCAGCAGCCCCCGGGATAGCGGGGGCACCGGGGAGCTGTTTTTT
TRBJ2-7	TRBV7-9	NA	TRBD2	CASSYTGTSGSYEQYF	TGTGCCAGCAGCTATACCGGGACTAGCGGCTCCTACGAGCAGTACTTC
TRBJ2-2	TRBV27	NA	TRBD1	CASSLRWQGATGELFF	TGTGCCAGCAGTTTAAGGTGGCAGGGGGCGACCGGGGAGCTGTTTTTT
TRBJ2-3	TRBV5-1	NA	TRBD1	CASSVATGTDTDTQYF	TGCGCCAGCAGCGTAGCCACCGGGACAGACACAGATACGCAGTATTTT
TRBJ1-2	TRBV4-2	NA	TRBD1	CASSQAEKGGQGYGYTF	TGTGCCAGCAGCCAAGCTGAAAAGGGGGGACAGGGCTATGGCTACACCTTC
TRBJ2-1	TRBV29-1	NA	TRBD1	CSGATGVSYNEQFF	TGCAGCGGGGCGACAGGGGTTTCCTACAATGAGCAGTTCTTC
TRBJ2-1	TRBV27	NA	NA	CASSLRESLYNEQFF	TGTGCCAGCAGTTTAAGAGAGAGCCTTTACAATGAGCAGTTCTTC
TRBJ1-2	TRBV11-2	NA	NA	CASNPSGANYGYTF	TGTGCCAGCAATCCCTCGGGGGCTAACTATGGCTACACCTTC
TRBJ2-1	TRBV6-2/TRBV6-3	medium-sized	TRBD2	CASSYSGSGPYNEQFF	TGTGCCAGCAGTTACAGCGGGAGCGGACCCTACAATGAGCAGTTCTTC
TRBJ2-1	TRBV4-1	NA	TRBD2	CASSQVGLALYNEQFF	TGCGCCAGCAGCCAAGTGGGACTAGCGCTCTACAATGAGCAGTTCTTC
TRBJ1-5	TRBV25-1	NA	NA	CASSDPGQVDQPQHF	TGTGCCAGCAGTGACCCGGGACAAGTTGATCAGCCCCAGCATTTT
TRBJ2-1	TRBV7-3	NA	NA	CASSLTAGSSYNEQFF	TGTGCCAGCAGCTTAACGGCGGGGAGCTCCTACAATGAGCAGTTCTTC
TRBJ2-5	TRBV19	NA	NA	CATGRETQYF	TGTGCCACGGGGAGGGAGACCCAGTACTTC
TRBJ1-1	TRBV27	NA	NA	CASRPPGYTEAFF	TGTGCCAGCAGACCCCCGGGTTACACTGAAGCTTTCTTT
TRBJ2-7	TRBV10-2	NA	TRBD1	CASSQDRVYEQYF	TGCGCCAGCAGTCAGGACAGGGTCTACGAGCAGTACTTC
TRBJ1-1	TRBV4-1	NA	NA	CASSQRQMNTEAFF	TGCGCCAGCAGCCAAAGACAGATGAACACTGAAGCTTTCTTT
TRBJ1-1	TRBV2	NA	TRBD1	CASREGQGPEAFF	TGTGCCAGCAGAGAGGGACAGGGCCCTGAAGCTTTCTTT
TRBJ1-4	TRBV2	once	NA	CASGRTLKEKLFF	TGTGCCAGCGGGAGGACACTGAAAGAAAAACTGTTTTTT
TRBJ1-4	TRBV5-1	once	NA	CASSLDSPRGQNEKLFF	TGCGCCAGCAGCTTGGACTCCCCCCGGGGTCAAAATGAAAAACTGTTTTTT
TRBJ2-7	TRBV19	NA	TRBD2	CASKKRTSGVYEQYF	TGTGCCAGTAAGAAGAGGACTAGCGGAGTCTACGAGCAGTACTTC
TRBJ2-7	TRBV5-1	NA	NA	CASSLGSAYEQYF	TGCGCCAGCAGCTTGGGTTCCGCCTACGAGCAGTACTTC